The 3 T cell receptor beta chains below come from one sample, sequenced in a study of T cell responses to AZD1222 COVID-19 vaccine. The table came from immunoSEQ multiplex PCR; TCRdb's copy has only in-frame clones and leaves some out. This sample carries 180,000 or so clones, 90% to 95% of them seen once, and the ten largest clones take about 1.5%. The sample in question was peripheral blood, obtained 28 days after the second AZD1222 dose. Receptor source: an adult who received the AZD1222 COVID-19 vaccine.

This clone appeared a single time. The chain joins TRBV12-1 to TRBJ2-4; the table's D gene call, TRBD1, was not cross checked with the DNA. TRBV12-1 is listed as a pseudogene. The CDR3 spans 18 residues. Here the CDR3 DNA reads TGTGCCAGCAGCCACCCCCCCGGGACAAAGCTAGCCAAAAACATTCAGTACTTC. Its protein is CASSHPPGTKLAKNIQYF.

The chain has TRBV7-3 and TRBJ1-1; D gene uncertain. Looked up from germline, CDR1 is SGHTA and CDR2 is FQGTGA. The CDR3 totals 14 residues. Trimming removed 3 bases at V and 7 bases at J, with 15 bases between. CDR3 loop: CASSFGPGDGEAFF. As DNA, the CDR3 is TGTGCCAGCAGCTTCGGACCCGGGGATGGTGAAGCTTTCTTT.

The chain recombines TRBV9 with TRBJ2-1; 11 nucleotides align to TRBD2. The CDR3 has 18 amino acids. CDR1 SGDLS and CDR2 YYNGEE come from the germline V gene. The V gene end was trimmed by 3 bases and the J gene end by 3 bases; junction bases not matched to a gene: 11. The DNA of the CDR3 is TGTGCCAGCAGCGCTGGGGGGCCGGGACTAGCGGTCTACAATGAGCAGTTCTTC. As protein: CASSAGGPGLAVYNEQFF.